This T cell receptor (beta chain) was documented in a study of control samples from healthy donors and cancer patients. Repertoires were generated with immunoSEQ multiplex PCR, while TCRdb's copy carries only in-frame clones and drops some. The sample carries some 120,000 clones, 88% recorded once. This clone was counted once. The V end lost 3 bases, the J end lost 3 bases, and 14 bases lay between the germline ends. The CDR3 has 15 residues. The V gene's germline CDR1 is SNHLY and CDR2 FYNNEI. Material: blood. The TCR originated in a woman between 70 and 85 years old in good health. The chain recombines TRBV2 with TRBJ1-2; D is undetermined. CDR3 residues: CASSDQTPLDYGYTF. CDR3 sequence (DNA): TGTGCCAGCAGTGACCAGACCCCCTTGGACTATGGCTACACCTTC.